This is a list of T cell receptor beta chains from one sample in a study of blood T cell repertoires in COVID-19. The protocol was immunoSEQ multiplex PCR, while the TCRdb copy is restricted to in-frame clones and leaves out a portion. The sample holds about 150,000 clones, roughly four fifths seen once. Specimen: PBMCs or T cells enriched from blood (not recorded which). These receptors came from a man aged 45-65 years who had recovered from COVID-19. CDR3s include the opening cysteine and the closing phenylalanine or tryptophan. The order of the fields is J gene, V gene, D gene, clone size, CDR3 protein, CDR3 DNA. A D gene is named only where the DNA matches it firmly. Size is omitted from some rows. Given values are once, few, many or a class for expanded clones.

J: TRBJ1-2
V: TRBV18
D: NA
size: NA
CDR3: CASSPEQGPSNYGYTF
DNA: TGTGCCAGCTCACCTGAACAGGGCCCCTCTAACTATGGCTACACCTTC

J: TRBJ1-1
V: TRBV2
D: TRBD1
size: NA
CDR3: CASSKDRASIEAFF
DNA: TGTGCCAGCAGTAAGGACAGGGCCTCAATAGAAGCTTTCTTT

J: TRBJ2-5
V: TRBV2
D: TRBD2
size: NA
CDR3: CASSVASGGSETQYF
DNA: TGTGCCAGCAGTGTAGCTAGCGGGGGATCTGAGACCCAGTACTTC

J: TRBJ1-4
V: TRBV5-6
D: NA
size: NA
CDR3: CASSFKQTNEKLFF
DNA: TGTGCCAGCAGCTTCAAACAGACTAATGAAAAACTGTTTTTT

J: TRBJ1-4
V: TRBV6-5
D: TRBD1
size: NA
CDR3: CASSWTGGAGEKLFF
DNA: TGTGCCAGCAGTTGGACAGGGGGCGCAGGCGAAAAACTGTTTTTT

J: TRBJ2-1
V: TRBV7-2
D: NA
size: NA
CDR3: CASSPLGLHNEQFF
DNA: TGTGCCAGCAGCCCCCTCGGACTACACAATGAGCAGTTCTTC

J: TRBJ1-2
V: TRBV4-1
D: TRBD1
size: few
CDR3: CASSRRDRGGYGYTF
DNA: TGCGCCAGCAGCCGGAGGGACAGGGGCGGCTATGGCTACACCTTC

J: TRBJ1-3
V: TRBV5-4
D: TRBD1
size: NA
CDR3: CASRPGTAGNTIYF
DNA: TGTGCCAGCAGACCTGGGACAGCTGGAAACACCATATATTTT

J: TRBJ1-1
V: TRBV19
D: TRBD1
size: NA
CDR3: CASSKAGGRRLNTEAFF
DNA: TGTGCCAGTAGTAAGGCAGGGGGCCGTAGGTTGAACACTGAAGCTTTCTTT

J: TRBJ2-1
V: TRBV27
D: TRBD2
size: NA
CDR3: CASSLFRGDEQFF
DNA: TGTGCCAGCAGTTTATTCCGGGGGGATGAGCAGTTCTTC

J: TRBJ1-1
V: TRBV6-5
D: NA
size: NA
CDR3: CASSSPAGRTSTEAFF
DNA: TGTGCCAGCAGTTCCCCCGCGGGGAGGACCTCCACTGAAGCTTTCTTT

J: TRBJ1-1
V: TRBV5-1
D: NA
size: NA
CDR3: CASSSSTMNTEAFF
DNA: TGCGCCAGCAGCTCCTCGACTATGAACACTGAAGCTTTCTTT

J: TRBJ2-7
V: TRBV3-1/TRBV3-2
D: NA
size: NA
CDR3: CASSQARGEQYF
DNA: TGTGCCAGCAGCCAAGCAAGGGGCGAGCAGTACTTC

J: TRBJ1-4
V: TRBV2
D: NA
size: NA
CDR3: CASNLAATNEKLFF
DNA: TGTGCCAGCAACCTTGCAGCAACTAATGAAAAACTGTTTTTT

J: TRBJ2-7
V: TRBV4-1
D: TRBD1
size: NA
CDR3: CASSQEVRGLFEQYF
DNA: TGCGCCAGCAGCCAAGAGGTCAGGGGGCTCTTCGAGCAGTACTTC

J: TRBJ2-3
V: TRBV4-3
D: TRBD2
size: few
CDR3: CASSQATLAGSTDTQYF
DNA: TGCGCCAGCAGCCAAGCCACCCTAGCGGGGAGCACAGATACGCAGTATTTT

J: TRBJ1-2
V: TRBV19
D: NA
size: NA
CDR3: CASSNNRAYTF
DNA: TGTGCCAGTAGTAATAACAGGGCCTACACCTTC

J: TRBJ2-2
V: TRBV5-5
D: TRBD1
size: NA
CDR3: CASSPDRVGAGELFF
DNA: TGTGCCAGCAGCCCGGACAGGGTGGGGGCCGGGGAGCTGTTTTTT

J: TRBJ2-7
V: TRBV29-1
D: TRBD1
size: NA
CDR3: CSVRQGASSYEQYF
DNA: TGCAGCGTCCGACAGGGGGCCAGCTCCTACGAGCAGTACTTC

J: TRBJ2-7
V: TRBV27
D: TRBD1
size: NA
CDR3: CASSLGGQTYEQYF
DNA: TGTGCCAGCAGTTTAGGGGGACAGACCTACGAGCAGTACTTC

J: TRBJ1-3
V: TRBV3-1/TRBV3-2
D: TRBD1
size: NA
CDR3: CASTSDRTGNTIYF
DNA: TGTGCCAGCACTTCGGACAGGACGGGAAACACCATATATTTT

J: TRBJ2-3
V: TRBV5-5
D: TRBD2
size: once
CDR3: CASSQRAGLAYPDTQYF
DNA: TGTGCCAGCAGCCAACGAGCGGGGCTTGCCTATCCAGATACGCAGTATTTT

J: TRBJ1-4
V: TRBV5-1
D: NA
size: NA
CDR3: CASAQGGAFEEKLFF
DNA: TGCGCCAGCGCTCAAGGGGGGGCGTTTGAGGAAAAACTGTTTTTT

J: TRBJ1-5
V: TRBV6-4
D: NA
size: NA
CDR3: CASSEGEGQPQHF
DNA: TGTGCCAGCAGCGAGGGGGAAGGTCAGCCCCAGCATTTT

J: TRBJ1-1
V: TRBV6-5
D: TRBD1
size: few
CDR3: CASSRDRGNTEAFF
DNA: TGTGCCAGCAGTCGGGACAGGGGAAACACTGAAGCTTTCTTT

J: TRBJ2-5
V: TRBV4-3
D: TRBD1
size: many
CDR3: CASSQGQGTGETQYF
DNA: TGCGCCAGCAGCCAGGGACAGGGAACAGGGGAGACCCAGTACTTC

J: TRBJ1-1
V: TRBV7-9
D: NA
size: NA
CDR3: CASSLDFMNTEAFF
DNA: TGTGCCAGCAGCTTAGATTTCATGAACACTGAAGCTTTCTTT

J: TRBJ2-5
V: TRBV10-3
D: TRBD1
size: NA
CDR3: CAISEPTGDPQETQYF
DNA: TGTGCCATCAGTGAGCCTACAGGGGACCCCCAAGAGACCCAGTACTTC